A single sample gave rise to the 16 T cell receptor beta chains below, sequenced in a study of T cell changes during pregnancy in multiple sclerosis (dated by TCRdb to between 2018 and 2020). Library construction relied on the immunoSEQ multiplex PCR assay. In TCRdb, the immuneACCESS table is reduced to in-frame sequences with V and J assigned. These tables do not hold every clone; where another copy was compared, an unresolved V gene accounts for under half, and the others remain unexplained. The sample has 78,000 or so clones on record, 92% of them singletons. Of the sample, over 1.1% falls within the top ten clones. The sequenced sample was peripheral blood, obtained before pregnancy. These receptors all stem from a female donor with multiple sclerosis, enrolled in a pregnancy study.

The table lists this clone with a few counts. V gene TRBV29-1 combines with J gene TRBJ1-3; tentatively, D is TRBD1 (5 bases). From germline, CDR1 is SQVTM and CDR2 ANQGSEA. V was trimmed by 4 bases and J by 4 bases, leaving 8 bases between them. The CDR3 runs to 12 residues. CDR3 sequence (DNA): TGCAGCGTTGGACAGTCCGGAAACACCATATATTTT. It translates to CSVGQSGNTIYF.

The rearrangement links TRBV5-6 to TRBJ1-1; 7 positions match TRBD1. The CDR3 is made up of 14 amino acids. Germline V CDR1 and CDR2: SGHDT, YYEEEE. V lost 4 bases, J lost 3 bases, and 6 bases stayed unmatched. The CDR3 spells CASSETGYDTEAFF. The DNA for the CDR3 is TGTGCCAGCAGCGAGACAGGGTATGACACTGAAGCTTTCTTT.

The V and J genes are TRBV30 and TRBJ2-7; the match to TRBD2 covers 8 bases. Germline loops: CDR1 GTSNPN, CDR2 SVGIG (reference sequence). The V and J ends lost 2 bases and 2 bases, in that order; junction bases with no gene match: 11. The CDR3 is 16 residues long. The CDR3 DNA sequence: TGTGCCTGGAGTCCGGGGGTGAGCGGGGGAACCTACGAGCAGTACTTC. It yields the protein CAWSPGVSGGTYEQYF.

The chain uses TRBV7-2 and TRBJ2-2; perhaps TRBD2 as D (6 bases). Germline V gene lookup returns CDR1 SGHTA and CDR2 FQGNSA. V was trimmed by 4 bases and J by 0 bases, leaving 18 bases between them. This CDR3 region has 18 residues. CDR3 in DNA: TGTGCCAGCAGCTCCTACCACCCTAGCGCCGCGAACACCGGGGAGCTGTTTTTT. This encodes CASSSYHPSAANTGELFF. The complete variable domain, with remaining parts taken from reference TRBV7-2 and TRBJ2-2, reads GAGVSQSPSNKVTEKGKDVELRCDPISGHTALYWYRQSLGQGLEFLIYFQGNSAPDKSGLPSDRFSAERTGGSVSTLTIQRTQQEDSAVYLCASSSYHPSAANTGELFFGEGSRLTVL.

This chain links TRBV27 with TRBJ1-4; D not resolved. The V end lost 7 bases, the J end lost 7 bases, and 13 bases lay between the germline ends. The CDR3 runs 13 residues. Looked up from germline, CDR1 is MNHEY and CDR2 is SMNVEV (reference sequence). Written as DNA, the CDR3 is TGTGCCAGCATTCGGGTAGGTGGTGAAAAACTGTTTTTT. Amino acid sequence: CASIRVGGEKLFF.

The J gene is TRBJ1-3, the V gene TRBV6-6, with 9 bases fitting TRBD1. The ends lost 6 bases at V and 4 bases at J; junction bases unmatched: 7. Germline lookup yields CDR1 MNHNY and CDR2 SVGAGI (reference sequence). CDR3 size: 15 residues. CDR3 sequence: CASSWDRVGGNTIYF. CDR3 sequence (DNA): TGTGCCAGCAGCTGGGACAGGGTGGGAGGAAACACCATATATTTT.

The rearrangement links TRBV7-6 to TRBJ2-7; 10 nucleotides agree with TRBD1. This CDR3 spans 14 amino acids. V lost 1 base and J lost 11; bases outside the gene matches: 8. From germline, CDR1 is SGHVS and CDR2 FNYEAQ. The CDR3 region is CASSLGPGTGEEYF. CDR3 DNA sequence: TGTGCCAGCAGCTTAGGTCCCGGGACAGGGGAGGAGTACTTC.

V and J are TRBV6-1 and TRBJ2-6; D is unresolved. The CDR3 has 14 residues. Germline V gene sequence: CDR1 MNHNS, CDR2 SASEGT. The germline V and J ends were trimmed by 2 bases and 2 bases, with 4 bases remaining between them. The CDR3 spells CASSELAGANVLTF. The CDR3 bases are TGTGCCAGCAGTGAATTAGCTGGGGCCAACGTCCTGACTTTC.

The chain recombines TRBV27 with TRBJ2-2; weak D call: TRBD1 (6 bases). The germline V gene encodes CDR1 MNHEY and CDR2 SMNVEV (reference sequence). V lost 4 bases and J 2 bases, leaving 8 bases between the germline ends. This CDR3 region has 14 residues. The CDR3 protein is CASSWTDNTGELFF. DNA of the CDR3: TGTGCCAGCAGTTGGACAGATAACACCGGGGAGCTGTTTTTT.

V gene TRBV4-1 combines with J gene TRBJ1-4, with D uncertain. Looked up from germline, CDR1 is MGHRA and CDR2 is YSYEKL. V dropped 0 bases and J dropped 9 bases, with 8 bases sitting between them. There are 13 residues in the CDR3. CDR3 in amino acids: CASSQDRMKKLFF. CDR3 DNA: TGCGCCAGCAGCCAAGACAGAATGAAAAAACTGTTTTTT.

The chain couples TRBV19 to TRBJ2-3; TRBD2 agrees at 9 bases. V lost 3 bases to trimming and J lost 2 bases; unmatched junction nucleotides: 9. This CDR3 spans 17 amino acids. The germline CDR1 and CDR2 sequences are LNHDA and SQIVND (reference sequence). CDR3 residues: CASSIEKRGAYTDTQYF. Written as DNA, the CDR3 is TGTGCCAGTAGTATTGAAAAGCGGGGGGCCTACACAGATACGCAGTATTTT.

This rearrangement joins TRBV9 to TRBJ2-5, with a tentative D call TRBD2 (6 bases). V dropped 3 bases and J dropped 1 base, with 10 bases sitting between them. The CDR3 is 14 residues long. Germline values: CDR1 SGDLS, CDR2 YYNGEE. This CDR3 reads CASSAGDRQETQYF. The CDR3, as DNA: TGTGCCAGCAGCGCGGGGGACCGCCAAGAGACCCAGTACTTC.

CDR3 protein: CASSIIWTERTYEQYF. The CDR3 DNA is TGTGCCAGTAGTATAATATGGACAGAAAGAACCTACGAGCAGTACTTC. This chain joins TRBV19 and TRBJ2-7; D possibly corresponds to TRBD1 (6 bases). The CDR3 is made up of 16 amino acids. V was trimmed by 2 bases and J by 2 bases, leaving 16 bases between them. The germline CDR1 and CDR2 sequences are LNHDA and SQIVND (reference sequence).

The chain is built from TRBV6-5 and TRBJ1-2; the D gene is possibly TRBD1 (5 bases). CDR1 and CDR2 from the germline V gene are MNHEY and SVGAGI. CDR3 length: 12 residues. V was pared by 6 bases and J by 8 bases, with 13 bases between. The CDR3 reads CASRAGTRGYTF. The CDR3 DNA sequence: TGTGCCAGCAGGGCGGGGACTCGAGGCTACACCTTC.

The gene calls are TRBV9 and TRBJ2-1, with 9 bases matching TRBD1. J lost 10 bases, V lost 6 bases, and 17 bases had no gene match. Germline CDR1 is SGDLS and CDR2 is YYNGEE. CDR3 length equals 16 residues. Here the CDR3 DNA reads TGTGCCAGCAACAACCCGGGACAGGGTTCTTTAGGGGAGCAGTTCTTC. Amino acid sequence: CASNNPGQGSLGEQFF.

This sequence joins TRBV9 and TRBJ2-3; D remains unclear. The CDR3 extends over 11 amino acids. Germline V lookup: CDR1 SGDLS, CDR2 YYNGEE. The V end was cut by 7 bases, the J end by 2 bases, with 5 bases between. Here the CDR3 DNA reads TGTGCCAGCGGCAACACAGATACGCAGTATTTT. Translated, it gives CASGNTDTQYF.